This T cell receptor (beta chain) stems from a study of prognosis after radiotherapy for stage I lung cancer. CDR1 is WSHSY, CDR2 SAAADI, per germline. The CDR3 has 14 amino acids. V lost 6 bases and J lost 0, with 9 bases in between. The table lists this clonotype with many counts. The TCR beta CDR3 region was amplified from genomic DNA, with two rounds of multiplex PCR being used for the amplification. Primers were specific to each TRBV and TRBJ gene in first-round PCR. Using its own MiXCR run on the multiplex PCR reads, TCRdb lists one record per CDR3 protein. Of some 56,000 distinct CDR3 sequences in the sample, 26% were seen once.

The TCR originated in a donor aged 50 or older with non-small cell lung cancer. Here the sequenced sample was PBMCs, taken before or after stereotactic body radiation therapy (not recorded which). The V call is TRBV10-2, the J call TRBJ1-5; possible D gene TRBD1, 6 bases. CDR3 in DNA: TGCGCCAGCAGGGACAGATTTAGCAATCAGCCCCAGCATTTT. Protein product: CASRDRFSNQPQHF.